A selection of T cell receptor beta chains follows, all from one sample in a study of blood T cell repertoires in COVID-19. Sequenced by immunoSEQ multiplex PCR; TCRdb stores in-frame clones only, minus some. The table lists about 230,000 clones, 85% to 90% of them singletons, with around a tenth in the top ten. The sequenced material came from peripheral blood. The receptors were gathered from a man between 45 and 60 years old with COVID-19, enrolled during active disease. Each CDR3 is given with its conserved first and last residue. Size is omitted from some rows. Given values are once, few, many or a class for expanded clones.

clone_size,v_call,cdr3_length,cdr3_aa
.,TRBV27,11,CASSFDRAQFF
.,TRBV5-1,12,CASGRGADTQYF
few,TRBV28,13,CASLVGTGNTIYF
.,TRBV18,15,CASSPPGQGRYEQYF
.,TRBV5-1,15,CASSSGGGRNSPLHF
.,TRBV11-2,16,CASSHGQPQADYGYTF
once,TRBV6-5,15,CASIRLAGLRETQYF
once,TRBV5-1,17,CASSSPTIPQGPTEAFF
few,TRBV5-1,16,CASSSRTSGPLGELFF
.,TRBV5-6,15,CASSLGQGSNQPQHF
.,TRBV28,12,CASSSRGDTQYF
.,TRBV6-2/TRBV6-3,15,CASSLSGGANQPQHF
many,TRBV29-1,12,CSALGQSTEAFF
.,TRBV19,15,CASSKGAGGTDTQYF
once,TRBV5-1,14,CASSQDRTRNTIYF
once,TRBV2,14,CASRRTGQNSPLHF
.,TRBV10-2,17,CASSGGEGSVGSYEQYF
.,TRBV19,15,CASRRSGTEQETQYF
once,TRBV21-1,19,CASSVQTCAGGLLVEKLFF
.,TRBV7-2,14,CASRSDRGYNEQFF
.,TRBV6-2/TRBV6-3,15,CASSQIAGEYYEQYF
.,TRBV7-2,14,CASSLETGWEKLFF
.,TRBV30,14,CAWTRPGGLYEQYF
.,TRBV5-1,14,CASSPNRAWETQYF
.,TRBV27,16,CASSHTPRTGQNEQFF
.,TRBV6-2/TRBV6-3,15,CASSYSRVSYNEQFF
.,TRBV6-5,14,CASGLGQGNQPQHF
few,TRBV12-5,15,CASGSSRDSLYEQYF
few,TRBV3-1/TRBV3-2,18,CASSQGGGQGTLNTEAFF
once,TRBV18,14,CASSPRESNQPQHF
.,TRBV6-2/TRBV6-3,12,CASSQVGYEQYF
.,TRBV18,16,CASSPMRVRGTDTQYF
.,TRBV6-2/TRBV6-3,17,CASSHTGLAGDSYEQYF
once,TRBV12-3/TRBV12-4,13,CASSLGGGTEAFF
.,TRBV27,14,CASSSGQGVETQYF
.,TRBV12-2,16,CASRPRGRGSGNTIYF
.,TRBV5-6,17,CASSLGLGRYSGNTIYF
.,TRBV11-3,14,CASSSSGRDYEQYF
.,TRBV10-2,14,CASSDWWSSYEQYF
.,TRBV7-3,15,CASSLALAGANEQFF
.,TRBV9,16,CASSVGRGRNFEKLFF
.,TRBV30,14,CAWTRGGDTDTQYF
.,TRBV6-9,15,CASSYEGTKKETQYF
.,TRBV27,14,CASKTTGENTEAFF
.,TRBV19,13,CASSGQYDTEAFF
.,TRBV5-1,18,CASSLYMTGTGGGNEQFF
.,TRBV24-1,18,CATSEPGTGVSGANVLTF
.,TRBV27,14,CASSKGQRNTEAFF